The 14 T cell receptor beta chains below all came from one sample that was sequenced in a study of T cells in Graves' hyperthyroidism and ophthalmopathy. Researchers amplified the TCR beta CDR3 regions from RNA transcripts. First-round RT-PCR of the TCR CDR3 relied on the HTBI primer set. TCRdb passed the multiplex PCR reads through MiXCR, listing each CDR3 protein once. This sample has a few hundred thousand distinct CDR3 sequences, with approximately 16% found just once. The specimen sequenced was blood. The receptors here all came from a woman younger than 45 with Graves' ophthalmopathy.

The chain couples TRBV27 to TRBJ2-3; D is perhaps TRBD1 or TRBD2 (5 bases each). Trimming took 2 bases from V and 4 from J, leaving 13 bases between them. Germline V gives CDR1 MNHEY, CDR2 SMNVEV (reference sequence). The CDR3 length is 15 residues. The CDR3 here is CASSLRSRGSDTQYF. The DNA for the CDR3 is TGTGCCAGCAGTTTAAGGTCGAGGGGCTCAGATACGCAGTATTTT.

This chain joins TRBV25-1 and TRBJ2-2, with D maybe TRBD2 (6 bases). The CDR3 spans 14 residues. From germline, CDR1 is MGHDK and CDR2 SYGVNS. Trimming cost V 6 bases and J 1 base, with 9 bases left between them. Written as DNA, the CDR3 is TGTGCCAGCAGGGGCGGGAAGAACACCGGGGAGCTGTTTTTT. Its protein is CASRGGKNTGELFF. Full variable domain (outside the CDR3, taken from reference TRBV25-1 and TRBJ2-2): EADIYQTPRYLVIGTGKKITLECSQTMGHDKMYWYQQDPGMELHLIHYSYGVNSTEKGDLSSESTVSRIRTEHFPLTLESARPSHTSQYLCASRGGKNTGELFFGEGSRLTVL.

Written as DNA, the CDR3 is TGTGCCAGGAGGACCCGGGGGGAGACCCAGTACTTC. Its protein product is CARRTRGETQYF. The chain is built from TRBV19 and TRBJ2-5; D possibly corresponds to TRBD2 (6 bases). The CDR3 is made up of 12 amino acids. Germline V gives CDR1 LNHDA, CDR2 SQIVND (reference sequence). Trimming removed 9 bases from V and 5 bases from J, with 13 bases in between.

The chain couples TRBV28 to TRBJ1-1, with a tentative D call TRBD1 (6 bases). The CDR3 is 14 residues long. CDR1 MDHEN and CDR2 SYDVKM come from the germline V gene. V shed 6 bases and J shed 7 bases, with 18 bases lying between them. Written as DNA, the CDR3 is TGTGCCAGCAGGCTCCTCCACAGGGTAGATGAAGCTTTCTTT. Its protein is CASRLLHRVDEAFF.

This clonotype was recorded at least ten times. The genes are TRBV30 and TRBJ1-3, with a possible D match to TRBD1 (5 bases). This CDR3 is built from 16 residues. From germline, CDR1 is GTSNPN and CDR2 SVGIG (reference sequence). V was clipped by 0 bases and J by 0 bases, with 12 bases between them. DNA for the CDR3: TGTGCCTGGAGTGTAAGGGGAGGACACTCTGGAAACACCATATATTTT. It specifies CAWSVRGGHSGNTIYF.

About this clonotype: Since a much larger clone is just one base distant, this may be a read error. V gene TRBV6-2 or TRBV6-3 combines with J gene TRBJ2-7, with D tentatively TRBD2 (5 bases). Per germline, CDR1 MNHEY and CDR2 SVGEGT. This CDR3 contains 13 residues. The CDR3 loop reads CASSKGTDYDQYF. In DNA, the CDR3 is TGTGCCAGCAGTAAGGGCACCGACTACGATCAGTACTTC.

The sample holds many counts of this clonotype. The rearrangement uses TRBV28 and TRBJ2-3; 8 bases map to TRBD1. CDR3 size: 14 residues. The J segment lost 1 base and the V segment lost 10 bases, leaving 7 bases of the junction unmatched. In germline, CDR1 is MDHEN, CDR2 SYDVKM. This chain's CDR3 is CATVLGQGTDTQYF. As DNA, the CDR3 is TGTGCCACTGTGTTGGGACAGGGCACAGATACGCAGTATTTT. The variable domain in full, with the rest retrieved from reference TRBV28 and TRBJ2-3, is DVKVTQSSRYLVKRTGEKVFLECVQDMDHENMFWYRQDPGLGLRLIYFSYDVKMKEKGDIPEGYSVSREKKERFSLILESASTNQTSMYLCATVLGQGTDTQYFGPGTRLTVL.

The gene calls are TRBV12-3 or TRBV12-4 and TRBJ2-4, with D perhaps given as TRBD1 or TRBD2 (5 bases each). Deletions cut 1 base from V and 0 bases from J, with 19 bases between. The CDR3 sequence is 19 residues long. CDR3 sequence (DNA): TGTGCCAGCAGTTTAGAAGTAGGGGACCTAGATCTAGCCAAAAACATTCAGTACTTC. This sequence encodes CASSLEVGDLDLAKNIQYF.

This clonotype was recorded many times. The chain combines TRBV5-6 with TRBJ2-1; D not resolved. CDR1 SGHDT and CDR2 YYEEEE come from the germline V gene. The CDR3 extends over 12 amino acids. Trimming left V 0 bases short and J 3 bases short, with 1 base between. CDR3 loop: CASSLVYNEQFF. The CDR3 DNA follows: TGTGCCAGCAGCTTGGTCTACAATGAGCAGTTCTTC.

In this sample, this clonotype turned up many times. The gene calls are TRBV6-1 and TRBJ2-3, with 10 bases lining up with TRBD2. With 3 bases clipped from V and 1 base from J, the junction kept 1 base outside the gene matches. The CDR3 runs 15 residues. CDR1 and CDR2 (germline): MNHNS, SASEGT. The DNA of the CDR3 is TGTGCCAGCAGTGACGGGACTAGCGGCACAGATACGCAGTATTTT. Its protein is CASSDGTSGTDTQYF.

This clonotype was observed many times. CDR3 coding DNA: TGTGCCAGCAGAGGATGGGGGCAGGGGAACTATGGCTACACCTTC. Translating gives CASRGWGQGNYGYTF. The genes are TRBV6-1 and TRBJ1-2; tentatively, D is TRBD1 (6 bases). The CDR3 covers 15 residues. Germline V gene lookup returns CDR1 MNHNS and CDR2 SASEGT. V was shortened by 6 bases and J by 2 bases, with 16 bases between the two germline ends.

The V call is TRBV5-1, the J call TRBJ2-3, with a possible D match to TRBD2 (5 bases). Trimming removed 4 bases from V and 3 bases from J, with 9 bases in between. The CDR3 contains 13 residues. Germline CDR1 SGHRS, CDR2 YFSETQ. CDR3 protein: CASSNLATDTQYF. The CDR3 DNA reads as TGCGCCAGCAGCAACCTAGCAACAGATACGCAGTATTTT.

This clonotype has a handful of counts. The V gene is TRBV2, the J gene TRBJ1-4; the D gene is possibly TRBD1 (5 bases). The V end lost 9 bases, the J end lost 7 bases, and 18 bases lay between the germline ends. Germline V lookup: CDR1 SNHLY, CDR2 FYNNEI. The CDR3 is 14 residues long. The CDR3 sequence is CASIFPGTGEKLFF. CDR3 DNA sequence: TGTGCCAGTATCTTTCCCGGGACCGGTGAAAAACTGTTTTTT.

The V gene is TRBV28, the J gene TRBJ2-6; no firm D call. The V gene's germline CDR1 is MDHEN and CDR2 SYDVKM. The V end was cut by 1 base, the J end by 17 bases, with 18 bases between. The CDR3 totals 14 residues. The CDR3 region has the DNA TGTGCCAGCAGTTTATCCACGGGCAGTCAACCCATGACTTTC. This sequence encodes CASSLSTGSQPMTF.